This TCR beta chain was captured in a study of control samples from healthy donors and cancer patients. The junction had 9 bases not matched to a gene; V was cut back by 5 bases and J by 12 bases. The CDR3 totals 14 residues. Germline CDR1 reads SEHNR; CDR2 reads FQNEAQ (reference sequence). Assay: immunoSEQ multiplex PCR; the TCRdb copy retains only in-frame clones and omits some. The table has some 37,000 clones, 90% to 95% seen once. Sequenced material: blood. This TCR was recovered from a woman in her 50s in good health. This rearrangement joins TRBV7-9 to TRBJ2-4; 11 nucleotides line up with TRBD2. The CDR3 here is CASSTLSGGVSQYF. As DNA, the CDR3 is TGTGCCAGCAGCACCCTTAGCGGGGGGGTTTCTCAGTACTTC.